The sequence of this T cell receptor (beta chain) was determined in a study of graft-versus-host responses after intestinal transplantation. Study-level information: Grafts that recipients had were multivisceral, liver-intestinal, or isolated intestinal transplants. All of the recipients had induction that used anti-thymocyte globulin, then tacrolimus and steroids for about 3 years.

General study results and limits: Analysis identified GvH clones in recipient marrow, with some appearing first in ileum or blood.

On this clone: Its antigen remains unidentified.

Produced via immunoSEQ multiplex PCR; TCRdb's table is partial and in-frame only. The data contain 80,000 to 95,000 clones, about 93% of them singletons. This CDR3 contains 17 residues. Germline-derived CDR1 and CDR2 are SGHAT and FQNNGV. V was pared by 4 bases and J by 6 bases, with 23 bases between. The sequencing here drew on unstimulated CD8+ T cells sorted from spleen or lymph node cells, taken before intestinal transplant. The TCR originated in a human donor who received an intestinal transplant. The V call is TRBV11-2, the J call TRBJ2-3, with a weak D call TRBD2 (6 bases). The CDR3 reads CASSSRRPGLADDTQYF. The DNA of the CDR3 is TGTGCCAGCAGCTCACGAAGACCGGGACTGGCAGATGATACGCAGTATTTT.